There are a few counts of the clone carrying this TCR beta chain. The data were obtained in a study of beta chain features in type 1 diabetes. About the study: Across all samples, fewer than 140 million sorted cells were examined.

Deletions cut 4 bases from V and 6 bases from J, with 13 bases between. The germline gives CDR1 SGHNT, CDR2 YENEEA. The CDR3 covers 13 residues. Every bit of the isolated RNA underwent reverse transcription, so sequencing read expressed TCRB transcripts. Clones were sequenced by immunoSEQ multiplex PCR, and TCRdb holds only the in-frame ones, with some missing. The sample shows 860,000 or so clones, roughly a sixth of them seen only once. CD45RO/CCR7/CD25/CD127/CD95/CD27 separated CD4+ naive, central memory, regulatory and stem cell-like memory cells by sorting. J is TRBJ2-7 and V is TRBV11-3; no clear D gene. This receptor was taken from a woman aged 18-35 years in good health. Sample: naive CD4+ T cells from blood. Here the CDR3 reads CASSSSRDGEQYF. CDR3 DNA: TGTGCCAGCAGCTCCTCGCGAGACGGCGAGCAGTACTTC.